Following are 2 T cell receptor beta chains from one sample sequenced in a study of response to subunit inactivated influenza vaccine (dated by TCRdb to the late 2010s). Library generation was performed with RT-PCR. The sequencer was an Illumina HiSeq 2500. TCRdb cleaned the public reads at Q25 with fastp, built clones with MiXCR and kept in-frame beta chains. Duplicate CDR3 protein sequences are folded into a single record with the most common DNA and genes. The sample yields about 540,000 distinct CDR3 sequences; approximately 20% were counted once. Approximately 3% of the sample is taken by the ten largest. The sample was also linked to a second study, of T cells expressing NK-cell markers. As that second paper reports: TCR beta cDNA libraries were prepared using 5'RACE template switching, which introduced a universal primer site and unique molecular identifiers.

The specimen comprised CD4+ T cells sorted from PBMCs, sampled roughly 12 days after vaccination. The receptors originated from a man in his forties or fifties who received an inactivated influenza vaccine. Donor details come from another sample of the same person, matched by shared clones.

Note on this clonotype: A clone one base away is much larger, so this may be a read error. The V call is TRBV7-9, the J call TRBJ2-5; TRBD2 matches 10 bases. This CDR3 has 15 amino acids. Looked up from germline, CDR1 is SEHNR and CDR2 is FQNEAQ (reference sequence). The CDR3 sequence: CSSSLAGTSVVAQYF. DNA for the CDR3: TGTTCCAGCAGCTTAGCCGGGACTAGCGTTGTTGCCCAGTACTTC.

This clonotype was seen a handful of times. The chain has TRBV3-1 and TRBJ1-1; the D is unclear. Germline CDR1 reads LGHDT; CDR2 reads YNNKEL (reference sequence). The CDR3 contains 15 residues. V gave up 1 base and J gave up 5 bases, with 14 bases separating them. The CDR3 sequence: CASSQVSLGKTEAFF. The CDR3 bases are TGTGCCAGCAGCCAAGTTAGTCTGGGGAAGACTGAAGCTTTCTTT.